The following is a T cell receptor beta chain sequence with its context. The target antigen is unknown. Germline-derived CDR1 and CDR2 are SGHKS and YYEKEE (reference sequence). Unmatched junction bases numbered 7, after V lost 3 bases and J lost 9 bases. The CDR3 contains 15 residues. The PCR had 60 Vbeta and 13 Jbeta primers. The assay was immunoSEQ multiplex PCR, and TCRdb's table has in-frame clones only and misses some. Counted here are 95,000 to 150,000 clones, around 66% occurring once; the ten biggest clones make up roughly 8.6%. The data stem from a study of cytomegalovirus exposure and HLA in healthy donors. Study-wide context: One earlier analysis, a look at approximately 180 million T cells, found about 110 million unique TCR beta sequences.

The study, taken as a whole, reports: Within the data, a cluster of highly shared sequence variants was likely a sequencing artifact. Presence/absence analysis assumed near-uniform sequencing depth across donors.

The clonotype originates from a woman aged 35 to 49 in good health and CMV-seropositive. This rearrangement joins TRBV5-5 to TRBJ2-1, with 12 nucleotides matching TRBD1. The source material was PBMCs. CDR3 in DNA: TGTGCCAGCAGCTCGCCGGGACAGGGGGCGCGTGAGCAGTTCTTC. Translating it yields CASSSPGQGAREQFF. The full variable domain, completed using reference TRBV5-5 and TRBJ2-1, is DAGVTQSPTHLIKTRGQQVTLRCSPISGHKSVSWYQQVLGQGPQFIFQYYEKEERGRGNFPDRFSARQFPNYSSELNVNALLLGDSALYLCASSSPGQGAREQFFGPGTRLTVL.